Listed below are T cell receptor beta chains from one sample, sequenced in a study of blood T cell repertoires in COVID-19. Measured with immunoSEQ multiplex PCR; TCRdb has only the in-frame clones, and not every one. The sample shows 150,000 to 200,000 clones, roughly 80% of them seen only once. The specimen sequenced was peripheral blood. These TCRs come from a woman aged 80 or over with acute or convalescent COVID-19. CDR3s include the opening cysteine and the closing phenylalanine or tryptophan. D genes are given only for firm matches. Rows may omit the clone size; those that give it use once, few, many or a size class.

cdr3_length	v_call	clone_size	d_call	j_call	cdr3_aa	cdr3_nt
14	TRBV15	NA	NA	TRBJ2-5	CATSSPTDSETQYF	TGTGCCACCAGCAGCCCTACCGACAGTGAGACCCAGTACTTC
11	TRBV2	once	NA	TRBJ1-1	CASSELTEAFF	TGTGCCAGCAGTGAACTCACTGAAGCTTTCTTT
15	TRBV9	NA	NA	TRBJ2-3	CASSPAAPLTDTQYF	TGTGCCAGCAGCCCCGCAGCGCCGCTCACAGATACGCAGTATTTT
13	TRBV7-8	once	NA	TRBJ1-1	CASSRGRNTEAFF	TGTGCCAGCAGCAGGGGTAGGAACACTGAAGCTTTCTTT
17	TRBV27	once	TRBD2	TRBJ2-2	CASRRGLAGGPTGELFF	TGTGCCAGCAGACGAGGACTAGCGGGAGGGCCTACCGGGGAGCTGTTTTTT
14	TRBV7-8	NA	NA	TRBJ1-6	CASSLGQGGSPLHF	TGTGCCAGCAGCTTAGGTCAGGGAGGTTCACCCCTCCACTTT
12	TRBV12-3/TRBV12-4	NA	NA	TRBJ1-5	CASRYYNQPQHF	TGTGCCAGCAGATACTACAATCAGCCCCAGCATTTT
15	TRBV7-2	NA	NA	TRBJ1-5	CASSLSQGNNQPQHF	TGTGCCAGCAGCTTATCGCAGGGTAACAATCAGCCCCAGCATTTT
16	TRBV30	NA	NA	TRBJ1-4	CAWSVPSRGSGEKLFF	TGTGCCTGGAGTGTACCATCCAGGGGTTCAGGTGAAAAACTGTTTTTT
16	TRBV6-5	NA	NA	TRBJ2-1	CASSWSRPPRDYEQFF	TGTGCCAGCAGTTGGAGCCGACCCCCGCGAGACTATGAGCAGTTCTTC
16	TRBV11-2	NA	NA	TRBJ2-3	CASSPHRRAGTDTQYF	TGTGCCAGCAGCCCTCACAGGAGGGCCGGAACAGATACGCAGTATTTT
15	TRBV6-2/TRBV6-3	NA	NA	TRBJ2-1	CASSTTGKSYNEQFF	TGTGCCAGCAGTACCACAGGGAAATCCTACAATGAGCAGTTCTTC
13	TRBV5-1	NA	TRBD1	TRBJ2-7	CASGLTGSYEQYF	TGCGCCAGCGGGTTGACAGGGTCCTACGAGCAGTACTTC
16	TRBV5-6	NA	NA	TRBJ2-2	CASSLFGLRDTGELFF	TGTGCCAGCAGCTTGTTTGGGCTGAGGGACACCGGGGAGCTGTTTTTT
15	TRBV15	NA	NA	TRBJ2-5	CATSDRQTSVETQYF	TGTGCCACCAGCGACAGGCAAACCAGTGTTGAGACCCAGTACTTC
14	TRBV6-5	NA	TRBD1	TRBJ1-2	CASKIPGQLEDYTF	TGTGCCAGCAAAATCCCGGGACAGCTGGAAGACTACACCTTC
13	TRBV12-3/TRBV12-4	NA	NA	TRBJ1-5	CASSLRSSGPQHF	TGTGCCAGCAGTTTACGGTCAAGTGGGCCCCAGCATTTT
15	TRBV5-5	NA	TRBD2	TRBJ2-5	CASSPTSGRAREQYF	TGTGCCAGCAGCCCGACTAGCGGGAGGGCGAGGGAGCAGTACTTC
14	TRBV6-5	NA	TRBD2	TRBJ2-7	CASTRLAGLNEQYF	TGTGCCAGCACCAGACTAGCGGGACTTAACGAGCAGTACTTC
15	TRBV5-6	NA	TRBD2	TRBJ2-1	CASMLGAGGPYEQFF	TGTGCCAGCATGCTCGGAGCGGGGGGGCCATATGAGCAGTTCTTC
15	TRBV4-2	NA	TRBD2	TRBJ2-7	CASSLTAGDLNEQYF	TGTGCCAGCAGCCTTACAGCGGGGGATTTGAACGAGCAGTACTTC
14	TRBV5-1	few	NA	TRBJ2-7	CASQTGFHSYEQYF	TGCGCCAGTCAAACAGGGTTCCACTCCTACGAGCAGTACTTC
14	TRBV9	NA	NA	TRBJ1-1	CASSVGSGGLEAFF	TGTGCCAGCAGCGTAGGGAGCGGGGGCCTTGAAGCTTTCTTT
16	TRBV5-1	NA	NA	TRBJ2-2	CASSLSPASNTGELFF	TGCGCCAGCAGCTTGTCGCCAGCGTCGAACACCGGGGAGCTGTTTTTT
12	TRBV6-1	NA	NA	TRBJ2-7	CASSEIRSEQYF	TGTGCCAGCAGTGAAATCCGTAGCGAGCAGTACTTC
15	TRBV15	NA	TRBD2	TRBJ2-1	CATSSLAGTYNEQFF	TGTGCCACCAGCAGCTTAGCGGGAACTTACAATGAGCAGTTCTTC
18	TRBV7-9	NA	NA	TRBJ2-1	CASSSLVSGTSSYNEQFF	TGTGCCAGCAGCTCGTTGGTTAGCGGTACGAGCTCCTACAATGAGCAGTTCTTC
16	TRBV30	NA	TRBD2	TRBJ2-5	CAWTRGLAGGQETQYF	TGTGCCTGGACCCGGGGACTAGCGGGGGGGCAGGAGACCCAGTACTTC
13	TRBV29-1	NA	NA	TRBJ1-5	CSVQSQGNQPQHF	TGCAGCGTTCAATCTCAGGGAAATCAGCCCCAGCATTTT
14	TRBV29-1	NA	NA	TRBJ2-5	CSVAWGQGRETQYF	TGCAGCGTAGCCTGGGGGCAGGGACGAGAGACCCAGTACTTC
18	TRBV6-1	NA	TRBD1	TRBJ1-5	CASSEAKGAALTYQPQHF	TGTGCCAGCAGTGAAGCTAAGGGGGCAGCCCTCACCTACCAGCCCCAGCATTTT
14	TRBV18	NA	TRBD1	TRBJ1-6	CASSPGTGSSPLHF	TGTGCCAGCTCACCCGGGACAGGGAGTTCACCCCTCCACTTT